Here is one TCR beta chain with its context. Its antigen is unidentified. Naive CD8+ T cells showed CD45RO-CCR7+CD27+CD95-. CDR3 length: 15 amino acids. CDR1 MNHEY and CDR2 SVGEGT come from the germline V gene. The data were taken from a study of CXCR3-negative and CXCR3-positive naive CD8 T cells. On the study more broadly: Cumulative TRB read yield was 120 million to 150 million, averaging about 1.5 +/- 0.3 million per library. Study-level results: Researchers report that CXCR3-positive naive cells carry more hydrophobic TRB CDR3s than CXCR3-negative naive cells.

TRB cDNA was prepared as libraries by UMI-labeled 5' RACE. TCRdb reprocessed the 5' RACE reads, with one entry per CDR3 protein and no DNA. The repertoire shows tens of thousands of distinct CDR3 sequences; the top ten hold 0.7% to 1%. This rearrangement joins TRBV6-2 or TRBV6-3 to TRBJ1-6; TCRdb outputs TRBD1, but without DNA this stays unchecked. Input material: naive CXCR3+ CD8+ T cells from blood. Documented subset: CD45RO-CCR7+CD27+CD95- naive CD8+ T cells expressing CXCR3 (TNR3+). This TCR derives from a human donor in good health. Some clones in this sample may be carry-over from other donors' samples. CDR3 in amino acids: CASSQTGTDNSPLHF.